This is a list of T cell receptor beta chains from one sample in a study of a mutant IDH1 vaccine in newly diagnosed glioma. Clones were sequenced by immunoSEQ multiplex PCR, and TCRdb holds only the in-frame ones, with some missing. Of around 50,000 clones in the sample, roughly 90% were seen once. Material: PBMCs, obtained from a glioma patient treated with radiotherapy, temozolomide or both. The receptors were gathered from a man aged 35-49 years with glioma. The CDR3 runs from the conserved cysteine through the conserved F or W. D genes are given only for firm matches. Rows may omit the clone size; those that give it use once, few, many or a size class.

clone_size j_call v_call d_call cdr3_nt cdr3_aa
NA TRBJ1-1 TRBV5-1 NA TGCGCCAGCAGCCCAGGGCCCCTAGGGGGGACTGAAGCTTTCTTT CASSPGPLGGTEAFF
NA TRBJ1-5 TRBV6-1 NA TGTGCCAGCAGTGAAGGGGACGGAGCCTTTAGCAATCAGCCCCAGCATTTT CASSEGDGAFSNQPQHF
NA TRBJ2-7 TRBV9 TRBD1 TGTGCCAGCAGCCGGCAGGGGGCGAAAGACGAGCAGTACTTC CASSRQGAKDEQYF
NA TRBJ1-5 TRBV5-3 TRBD1 TGTGCCAGAAGCTCCAGGGGGTCCAATCAGCCCCAGCATTTT CARSSRGSNQPQHF
NA TRBJ2-4 TRBV6-5 NA TGTGCCAGCAGTAAGACTACCCAAAACATTCAGTACTTC CASSKTTQNIQYF
NA TRBJ2-3 TRBV5-5 NA TGTGCCAGCAGCCAGGTAGAGGGACCCGGCACAGATACGCAGTATTTT CASSQVEGPGTDTQYF
NA TRBJ2-7 TRBV5-1 NA TGCGCCAGCAGCTTGTCTCGCTCTCTGAGGGAGCAGTACTTC CASSLSRSLREQYF
NA TRBJ1-2 TRBV19 NA TGTGCCAGTAGTATAGCGGGGGGCCTCTCCTATGGCTACACCTTC CASSIAGGLSYGYTF
NA TRBJ2-5 TRBV7-3 TRBD2 TGTGCCAGCAGCACATACACTAGCGGACAAGAGACCCAGTACTTC CASSTYTSGQETQYF
NA TRBJ2-3 TRBV5-6 NA TGTGCCAGCAGCGTAGTGGCCCATACGCAGTATTTT CASSVVAHTQYF
NA TRBJ1-2 TRBV6-1 NA TGTGCCAGCAGTGCTTCCTGGGATTTCTCGATTAGGATGTATGGCTACACCTTC CASSASWDFSIRMYGYTF
NA TRBJ2-5 TRBV7-9 TRBD2 TGTGCCAGCAGCGGAAGGGCGGGAGACCAAGAGACCCAGTACTTC CASSGRAGDQETQYF
NA TRBJ2-7 TRBV7-9 NA TGTGCCAGCAGCTCCCGAGAGGGCGGGCCTTCCTACGAGCAGTACTTC CASSSREGGPSYEQYF
NA TRBJ2-7 TRBV5-4 TRBD2 TGTGCCAGCAGTTACTTAGCGGGAGGGCCATTGTCTCCCTACGAGCAGTACTTC CASSYLAGGPLSPYEQYF
once TRBJ2-1 TRBV7-2 NA TGTGCCAGCAGCTTTGCGGGTGGCGACAATGAGCAGTTCTTC CASSFAGGDNEQFF
medium-sized TRBJ2-5 TRBV11-2 NA TGTGCCAGCAGCCGGACACACGTAGTGGAGACCCAGTACTTC CASSRTHVVETQYF
NA TRBJ1-1 TRBV10-3 NA TGTGCCATCAGTGACCCGGACAGGAACACTGAAGCTTTCTTT CAISDPDRNTEAFF
NA TRBJ2-7 TRBV29-1 NA TGCAGCGCGCTACCCGGACCTCAGGGCTACGAGCAGTACTTC CSALPGPQGYEQYF
NA TRBJ2-1 TRBV4-3 NA TGCGCCAGCAGCCAAGATAGTTTTAGCGGCTACAATGAGCAGTTCTTC CASSQDSFSGYNEQFF
NA TRBJ2-1 TRBV5-1 TRBD2 TGCGCCAGCAGCACACAACCGGGACTAGCGAACAATGAGCAGTTCTTC CASSTQPGLANNEQFF
NA TRBJ2-7 TRBV27 NA TGTGCCAGCACCAGTCTTAGCGGAGGCTACGAGCAGTACTTC CASTSLSGGYEQYF
few TRBJ2-3 TRBV2 TRBD1 TGTGCCAGCAGTAGTGGACAGGGGACAGATACGCAGTATTTT CASSSGQGTDTQYF
NA TRBJ2-2 TRBV6-5 TRBD2 TGTGCCAGCAGTTACGAGGCGGGAGGTCGGACCGGGGAGCTGTTTTTT CASSYEAGGRTGELFF
NA TRBJ2-7 TRBV5-1 NA TGCGCCAGCAGCTTGGGTGGGACTGATAACGCCTACGAGCAGTACTTC CASSLGGTDNAYEQYF
NA TRBJ2-1 TRBV5-4 NA TGTGCCAGCAGCCCACGGGACCAGAGCAATGAGCAGTTCTTC CASSPRDQSNEQFF
few TRBJ2-1 TRBV7-6 NA TGTGCCAGCAGCCCCCTGGGGAGAGAGCAGTTCTTC CASSPLGREQFF
NA TRBJ2-7 TRBV19 NA TGTGCCAGTGCCCCCCAGAAGCGGGTGACTCGGGGCGAGCAGTACTTC CASAPQKRVTRGEQYF
NA TRBJ2-2 TRBV27 NA TGTGCCAGCAGTTTAATGGGGGCGCTTACCGGGGAGCTGTTTTTT CASSLMGALTGELFF
few TRBJ2-7 TRBV18 TRBD2 TGTGCCAGCTCACCACGAGCGGGAGTCATTTACGAGCAGTACTTC CASSPRAGVIYEQYF
NA TRBJ2-2 TRBV18 NA TGTGCCAGCTCACCCTTACCCCCTCCGGAGCTGTTTTTT CASSPLPPPELFF
NA TRBJ1-2 TRBV6-6 TRBD1 TGTGCCAGCACGGGACAGGGGGACTATGGCTACACCTTC CASTGQGDYGYTF
NA TRBJ2-2 TRBV9 TRBD2 TGTGCCAGCAGCGTAGTTTCTAGCGGGAACACCGGGGAGCTGTTTTTT CASSVVSSGNTGELFF